This T cell receptor (beta chain) emerged from a study of tumor-infiltrating lymphocytes in primary liver carcinoma. From approximately 550 ng of total RNA, TCR beta-specific cDNA was reverse-transcribed using a constant-region primer. Nested multiplex PCR, run for three rounds with slightly modified ARM-PCR, yielded TCR beta libraries. Forward primers for TRBV1-TRBV30 and a C-beta reverse primer served the first two PCR rounds, at about 9 cycles each. MiXCR, run by TCRdb on the multiplex PCR reads, gives a single entry per CDR3 protein. The sample lists fewer than 400,000 distinct CDR3 sequences, almost 60% seen once, with over 15% in the top ten. CDR3 length: 13 residues. V lost 1 base and J lost 12, with 10 bases in between. The germline V gene encodes CDR1 SGHVS and CDR2 FQNEAQ. Germline DNA was extracted alongside blood RNA, which was obtained from unsorted whole blood.

The chain combines TRBV7-8 with TRBJ1-6; D not resolved. This TCR was sampled from a woman between 25 and 40 years old with primary liver carcinoma and hepatitis B virus infection. Input material: peripheral blood. CDR3 region: CASSLGKSKPLHF. The CDR3 nucleotides are TGTGCCAGCAGCTTAGGGAAATCAAAACCCCTCCACTTT.